This record concerns one T cell receptor beta chain sequence. What it binds is not known. V gave up 6 bases and J gave up 4 bases, with 12 bases separating them. This CDR3 contains 13 residues. Germline-derived CDR1 and CDR2 are SGHTA and FQGNSA. Researchers took RNA transcripts and amplified TCR beta CDR3 regions from them. Second-round multiplex PCR came after first-round RT-PCR with HTBI primers. MiXCR, run by TCRdb on the multiplex PCR reads, gives a single entry per CDR3 protein. Counted here are about 420,000 distinct CDR3 sequences, 20% to 25% occurring once; the ten biggest clones make up approximately 3%. This entry is derived from a study of Graves' ophthalmopathy and Graves' hyperthyroidism. Study background: Blood was drawn at initial diagnosis, before any treatment.

Whole-study results and caveats: The blood repertoire also included most expanded thyroid clonotypes above 0.001 frequency.

The TCR originated in a woman under 30 with stable Graves' hyperthyroidism. The specimen was peripheral blood. The V and J genes are TRBV7-2 and TRBJ1-2, with D perhaps matching TRBD1 (6 bases). Here the CDR3 DNA reads TGTGCCAGCAGGATGACAGGCGTCTATGGCTACACCTTC. Encoded protein: CASRMTGVYGYTF.